This TCR beta chain emerged from a study of T cells in Graves' hyperthyroidism and ophthalmopathy. Study in general: Peripheral blood was taken when the disease was first diagnosed, before any treatment began.

Concerning this clonotype: Its target is not known.

The source of the PBMCs was over 8.5 ml of fresh peripheral blood. RNA transcripts gave rise to amplified TCR beta CDR3 regions. A first-round RT-PCR of the TCR CDR3 used the HTBI primer set. TCRdb recomputed calls from the multiplex PCR reads with MiXCR, one row per CDR3 protein. The sample records hundreds of thousands of distinct CDR3 sequences, about 16% being singletons. Study-level results: From stable hyperthyroidism, ophthalmopathy was separated by a 13 V-J model. Ophthalmopathy was identified by the model a median roughly 6.5 months ahead of onset.

The V gene lost 6 bases and the J gene lost 5 bases, with 16 bases spanning the gap. Germline CDR1 and CDR2: SGHAT and FQNNGV. The CDR3 consists of 15 residues. This clonotype was sampled from a young woman with Graves' hyperthyroidism. The rearrangement links TRBV11-2 to TRBJ1-4; no clear D. The sequencing input was blood. CDR3 protein: CASRRPGRKNEKLFF. In nucleotides, the CDR3 is TGTGCCAGCAGACGACCCGGACGGAAGAATGAAAAACTGTTTTTT.